This T cell receptor (beta chain) is from a study of blood T cell repertoires in COVID-19. Individuals aged 18 to 89 years were recruited from 24 US areas. Grouping used clinical history reported by participants in a survey and questionnaire. Germline lookup yields CDR1 MGHDK and CDR2 SYGVNS. The CDR3 spans 14 residues. V gave up 4 bases and J gave up 4 bases, with 13 bases separating them. Original processing methods: Using reference gene primer amplification, nucleated cell counts were estimated. TCRdb's copy holds only in-frame clones and misses some; the assay was immunoSEQ multiplex PCR. The V and J calls and clone size are taken from that table; D and trimming were inferred from the DNA. The table has 150,000 to 200,000 clones, 75% to 85% seen once.

This clonotype originated in a woman between 50 and 59 years old with acute COVID-19. Source material: PBMCs or T cells enriched from blood (not recorded which). The V call is TRBV25-1, the J call TRBJ2-5; a weak D match, TRBD1 (8 bases). CDR3 sequence (DNA): TGTGCCAGCAGTGGGGGGGGGACAGGAGAGACCCAGTACTTC. Translating it yields CASSGGGTGETQYF.